A selection of T cell receptor beta chains follows, all from one sample in a study of blood T cell repertoires in COVID-19. Produced via immunoSEQ multiplex PCR; TCRdb's table is partial and in-frame only. The sample holds 120,000 or so clones; around 89% are singletons and the top ten take 28%. Sequencing was done on a sample of peripheral blood. Receptors originate from an older man with active or convalescent COVID-19. Each CDR3 is given with its conserved first and last residue. A D gene is named only where the DNA matches it firmly. Clone size appears in some rows only: once, few, many, or a class for an expanded clone.

once,TRBJ2-1,TRBV27,-,TGTGCCAGCAGTACATACTACAGGGTCGGGAATGAGCAGTTCTTC,CASSTYYRVGNEQFF
-,TRBJ1-4,TRBV3-1/TRBV3-2,-,TGTGCCAGCAGCCGGCAGGGCGGTGAAAAACTGTTTTTT,CASSRQGGEKLFF
-,TRBJ2-2,TRBV5-1,TRBD2,TGCGCCAGCAGCTTACCAGCGGGAGGCACCGGGGAGCTGTTTTTT,CASSLPAGGTGELFF
-,TRBJ1-5,TRBV19,TRBD1,TGTGCCAGTACCCCGGACAGGGTGAATCAGCCCCAGCATTTT,CASTPDRVNQPQHF
-,TRBJ2-5,TRBV30,TRBD1,TGTGCCTGGAGTGTGTCTAACCCTGGACAGGGCTCAGGGACCCAGTACTTC,CAWSVSNPGQGSGTQYF
-,TRBJ2-6,TRBV28,TRBD2,TGTGCCAGCAGTTCAGGGGCGGGAGGTGGGGCCAACGTCCTGACTTTC,CASSSGAGGGANVLTF
-,TRBJ1-2,TRBV24-1,TRBD1,TGTGCCACCAGTGATGGTCACAGGGGGCCTGGCTATGGCTACACCTTC,CATSDGHRGPGYGYTF
-,TRBJ2-1,TRBV27,-,TGTGCCAGCAGATTACTGACTAGTTTCAATGAGCAGTTCTTC,CASRLLTSFNEQFF
-,TRBJ2-2,TRBV3-1/TRBV3-2,-,TGTGCCAGCAGCCCAGGGGAGGGAGCCGGGGAGCTGTTTTTT,CASSPGEGAGELFF
once,TRBJ2-5,TRBV7-9,TRBD2,TGTGCCAGCAGCTTAGAAGGACTACGGGGGGAGTACTTC,CASSLEGLRGEYF
-,TRBJ2-5,TRBV19,-,TGTGCCAGTAGATGGAGGGAATCGGAGACCCAGTACTTC,CASRWRESETQYF
-,TRBJ2-5,TRBV5-6,-,TGTGCCAGCAGCTTGAATCTGGCGGGAGAGACCCAGTACTTC,CASSLNLAGETQYF
-,TRBJ1-6,TRBV3-1/TRBV3-2,-,TGTGCCAGCAGCCAAGGGCAAAGTAATTCACCCCTCCACTTT,CASSQGQSNSPLHF
-,TRBJ1-5,TRBV12-3/TRBV12-4,-,TGTGCCAGCAGTGCAGGGGGCAATCAGCCCCAGCATTTT,CASSAGGNQPQHF
-,TRBJ1-5,TRBV2,TRBD1,TGTGCCAGCAGTGGGGCAGGGGGTAGCAATCAGCCCCAGCATTTT,CASSGAGGSNQPQHF
-,TRBJ2-1,TRBV28,TRBD2,TGTGCCAGCGTAGGGGCTAGCGGACCTTACAATGAGCAGTTCTTC,CASVGASGPYNEQFF
-,TRBJ2-2,TRBV2,TRBD2,TGTGCCAGCAGGGCTACTAGCGCTGACACCGGGGAGCTGTTTTTT,CASRATSADTGELFF
-,TRBJ1-2,TRBV6-5,-,TGTGCCAGCAGAGATCCGGGTCGCTATGGCTACACCTTC,CASRDPGRYGYTF
-,TRBJ2-3,TRBV5-1,-,TGCGCCAGCAGCTCGGGTATGGAGGGAATAGATACGCAGTATTTT,CASSSGMEGIDTQYF
-,TRBJ1-2,TRBV3-1/TRBV3-2,-,TGTGCCAGCAGCCAACTCCCAGCTACAGGGACCGCCTCGGGGGGCTACACCTTC,CASSQLPATGTASGGYTF
-,TRBJ2-3,TRBV24-1,TRBD2,TGTGCCATAAGCGGGAGGGAAAACACAGATACGCAGTATTTT,CAISGRENTDTQYF
-,TRBJ2-2,TRBV27,-,TGTGCCAGCAGTTCGTTTCGGGAGCTGTTTTTT,CASSSFRELFF
-,TRBJ2-3,TRBV18,-,TGTGCCAGCTCAACTACTAGCACAGATACGCAGTATTTT,CASSTTSTDTQYF
few,TRBJ2-1,TRBV19,-,TGTGCCAGTAGTGAGCAGAGAGGGAACAATGAGCAGTTCTTC,CASSEQRGNNEQFF
-,TRBJ2-3,TRBV18,TRBD2,TGTGCCAGCTCACCCCAGAATGGTCCGTCCGCGGGACTAGCGGGAGATACGCAGTATTTT,CASSPQNGPSAGLAGDTQYF
-,TRBJ1-2,TRBV19,TRBD1,TGTGCCAGTAGTGCACAGGGGGCCGGCTATGGCTACACCTTC,CASSAQGAGYGYTF
-,TRBJ1-1,TRBV11-2,TRBD1,TGTGCCAGCAGCCAAGGGACAGGGCGGACTGAAGCTTTCTTT,CASSQGTGRTEAFF